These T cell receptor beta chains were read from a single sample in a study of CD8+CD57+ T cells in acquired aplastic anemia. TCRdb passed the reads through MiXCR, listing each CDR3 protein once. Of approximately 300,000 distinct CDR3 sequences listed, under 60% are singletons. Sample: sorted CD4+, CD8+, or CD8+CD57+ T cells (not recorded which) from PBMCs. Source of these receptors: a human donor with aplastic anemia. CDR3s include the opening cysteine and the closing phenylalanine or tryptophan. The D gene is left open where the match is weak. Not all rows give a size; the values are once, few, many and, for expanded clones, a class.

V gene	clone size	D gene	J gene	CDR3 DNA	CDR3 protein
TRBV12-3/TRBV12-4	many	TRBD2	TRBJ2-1	TGTGCCAGCAGACCGGGGGAGGGCCCCTACAATGAGCAGTTCTTC	CASRPGEGPYNEQFF
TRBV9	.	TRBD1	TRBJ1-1	TGTGCCAGCAGCGTAGCTGGGACAGGGTTCACTGAAGCTTTCTTT	CASSVAGTGFTEAFF
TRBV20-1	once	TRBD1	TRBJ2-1	TGCAGTGCTAGCTGGACAGGGGGGTACAATGAGCAGTTCTTC	CSASWTGGYNEQFF
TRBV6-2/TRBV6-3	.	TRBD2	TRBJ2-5	TGTGCCAGCAGTTACTCGGCCGGGGGGCAAGAGACCCAGTACTTC	CASSYSAGGQETQYF
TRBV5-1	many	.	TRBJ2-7	TGCGCCAGCAGCTTGGCCACCTCAGGATACGAGCAGTACTTC	CASSLATSGYEQYF
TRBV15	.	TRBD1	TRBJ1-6	TGTGCCACCAGCAGTACGACATCCGAAGGGGGCTCACCCCTCCACTTT	CATSSTTSEGGSPLHF
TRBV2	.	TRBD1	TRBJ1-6	TGTGCCAGCACCGGGACAGTTACTAATTCACCCCTCCACTTT	CASTGTVTNSPLHF
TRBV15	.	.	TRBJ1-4	TGTGCCACCGCGAAGCTGGTCGGTACCGCAACTAGTGAAAAACTGTTTTTT	CATAKLVGTATSEKLFF
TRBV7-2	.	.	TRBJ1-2	TGTGCCAGCAGCTTATCTGCAGCCGTAAGAGCACATGGCTACACCTTC	CASSLSAAVRAHGYTF
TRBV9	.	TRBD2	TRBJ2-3	TGTGCCAGCAGTGTATTTTCTCGGGAGGAGGCAGATACGCAGTATTTT	CASSVFSREEADTQYF
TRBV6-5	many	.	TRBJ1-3	TGTGCCAGCAGAGGGGGGGGCGCGGGAGGAAACACCATATATTTT	CASRGGGAGGNTIYF
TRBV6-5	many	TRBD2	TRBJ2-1	TGTGCCAGCAGTTACCGAACGACTAGCGGGAGCAATGAGCAGTTCTTC	CASSYRTTSGSNEQFF
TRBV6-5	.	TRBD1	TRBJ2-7	TGTGCCAGCAGTGAATCATGCAGGGGGCGATTTGGGGAGCAGTACTTC	CASSESCRGRFGEQYF
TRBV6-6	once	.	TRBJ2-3	TGTGCCAGCAGTCAGGAGAGGGAAAGCACAGGTACGCAGTATTTT	CASSQERESTGTQYF